This T cell receptor beta chain was obtained from a study of T cells after yellow fever vaccination. Findings of the study overall: Subsequent to the booster, the majority of primary-vaccination clones reappeared (96% CD4, 88% CD8).

This clonotype has more than one count but fewer than ten. Its antigen is currently unknown. The germline CDR1 and CDR2 sequences are SGHRS and YFSETQ. This CDR3 comprises 16 residues. With 1 base removed from V and 5 bases from J, the gap between germline ends came to 16 bases. TCRdb redid the calling of the 5' RACE reads with MiXCR, one entry per CDR3 protein. The table shows 500,000 to 650,000 distinct CDR3 sequences, with 9% to 15% occurring only once. This rearrangement joins TRBV5-1 to TRBJ2-1; weak D call: TRBD2 (6 bases). This specimen consisted of PBMCs, obtained on the day of the yellow fever booster vaccination. The TCR originated in a man aged 30-40 years who received the YFV17D yellow fever vaccine. This CDR3 is CASSLPSLGLHNEQFF. The DNA of the CDR3 is TGCGCCAGCAGCTTGCCCTCCCTGGGACTCCACAATGAGCAGTTCTTC.